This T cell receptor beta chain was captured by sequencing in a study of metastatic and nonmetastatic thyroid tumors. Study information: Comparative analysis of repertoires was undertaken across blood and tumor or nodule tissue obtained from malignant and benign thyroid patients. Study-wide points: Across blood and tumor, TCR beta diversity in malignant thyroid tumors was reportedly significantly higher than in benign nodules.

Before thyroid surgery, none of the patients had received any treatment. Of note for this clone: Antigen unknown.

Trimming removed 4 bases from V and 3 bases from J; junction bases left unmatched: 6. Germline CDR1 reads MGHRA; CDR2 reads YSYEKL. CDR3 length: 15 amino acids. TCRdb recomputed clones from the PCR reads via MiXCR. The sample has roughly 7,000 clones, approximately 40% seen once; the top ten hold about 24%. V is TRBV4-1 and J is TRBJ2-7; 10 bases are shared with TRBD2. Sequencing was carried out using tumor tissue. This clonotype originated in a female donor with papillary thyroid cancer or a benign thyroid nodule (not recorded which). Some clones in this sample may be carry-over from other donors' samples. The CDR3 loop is CASSRGTSEFYEQYF. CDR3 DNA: TGCGCCAGCAGCCGCGGGACTAGCGAGTTCTACGAGCAGTACTTC.